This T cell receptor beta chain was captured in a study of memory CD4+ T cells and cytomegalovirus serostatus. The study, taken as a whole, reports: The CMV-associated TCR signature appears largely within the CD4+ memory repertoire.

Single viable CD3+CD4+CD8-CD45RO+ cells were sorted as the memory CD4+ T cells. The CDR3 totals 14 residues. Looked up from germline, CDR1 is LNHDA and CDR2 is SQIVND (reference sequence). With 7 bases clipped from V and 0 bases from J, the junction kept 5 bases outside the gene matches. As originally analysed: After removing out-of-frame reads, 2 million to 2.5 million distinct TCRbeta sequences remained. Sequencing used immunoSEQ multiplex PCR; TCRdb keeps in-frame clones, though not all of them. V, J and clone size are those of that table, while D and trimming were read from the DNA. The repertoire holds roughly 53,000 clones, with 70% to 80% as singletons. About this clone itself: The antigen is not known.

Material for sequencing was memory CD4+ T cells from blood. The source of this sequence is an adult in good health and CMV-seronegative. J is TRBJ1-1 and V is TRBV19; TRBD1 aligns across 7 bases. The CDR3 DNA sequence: TGTGCCAGTATCCCGACAGGGATGAACACTGAAGCTTTCTTT. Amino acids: CASIPTGMNTEAFF. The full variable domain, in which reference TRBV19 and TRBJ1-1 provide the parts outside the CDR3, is DGGITQSPKYLFRKEGQNVTLSCEQNLNHDAMYWYRQDPGQGLRLIYYSQIVNDFQKGDIAEGYSVSREKKESFPLTVTSAQKNPTAFYLCASIPTGMNTEAFFGQGTRLTVV.